A single sample is the source of the 15 T cell receptor beta chains below, sequenced in a study of blood T cells in healthy people across ages (dated by TCRdb to 2013 to 2016). The library was prepared using 5' RACE. Sequencing was carried out with an Illumina HiSeq 2500. A second PCR of roughly 7 to 12 cycles was performed with a sample-barcoded 5' primer and a J-beta primer mix. TCRdb redid the processing of the public reads, applying fastp at Q25 and MiXCR, and retained in-frame beta chains. Each CDR3 protein appears once, grouped with its most common genes and DNA. This sample comprises 450,000 to 650,000 distinct CDR3 sequences, 24% of them detected only once. The top ten hold 8.7% of the sample. The same data also contributed to another study, on T cells of mothers and their children.

The specimen was blood. The receptors come from a boy aged 5-17 years in good health.

This clonotype turned up a few times. The chain recombines TRBV9 with TRBJ2-5, with 10 bases aligning to TRBD2. CDR1 is SGDLS, CDR2 YYNGEE, per germline. There are 14 residues in the CDR3. V lost 1 base to trimming and J lost 10 bases; unmatched junction nucleotides: 7. CDR3: CASSVSSGSPDQYF. The CDR3 DNA reads TGTGCCAGCAGCGTATCTAGCGGGAGTCCGGACCAGTACTTC.

CDR3 amino acids: CASRRAGELHETQYF. The CDR3 DNA reads as TGCGCCAGCAGACGGGCGGGGGAATTACATGAGACCCAGTACTTC. The rearrangement uses TRBV5-1 and TRBJ2-5; TRBD2 agrees at 7 bases. CDR1 and CDR2 (germline): SGHRS, YFSETQ. The CDR3 is 15 residues long. J was trimmed by 5 bases and V by 5 bases; bases with no gene match: 12.

The chain is built from TRBV7-2 and TRBJ2-3, with TRBD2 as a possible D gene (6 bases). The CDR3 has 15 amino acids. Germline CDR1 SGHTA, CDR2 FQGNSA. V was clipped by 6 bases and J by 7 bases, with 20 bases between them. For the CDR3, the DNA is TGTGCCAGCAGGCTGCGGGACTCCCTCCCGAATACGCAGTATTTT. Its translation is CASRLRDSLPNTQYF. The whole variable domain, filled in from reference TRBV7-2 and TRBJ2-3, reads GAGVSQSPSNKVTEKGKDVELRCDPISGHTALYWYRQSLGQGLEFLIYFQGNSAPDKSGLPSDRFSAERTGGSVSTLTIQRTQQEDSAVYLCASRLRDSLPNTQYFGPGTRLTVL.

This chain connects TRBV27 to TRBJ1-6, with 11 bases matching TRBD1. With 10 bases clipped from V and 2 bases from J, the junction kept 4 bases outside the gene matches. Per germline, CDR1 MNHEY and CDR2 SMNVEV (reference sequence). CDR3 length: 15 residues. CDR3 in DNA: TGTGCCACCATGGACAGGGGGCCCTATAATTCACCCCTCCACTTT. Translating it yields CATMDRGPYNSPLHF.

This chain joins TRBV5-1 and TRBJ2-5; 11 bases are shared with TRBD2. Trimming cost V 4 bases and J 3 bases; bases outside gene matches: 5. CDR3 length equals 15 residues. Germline CDR1 reads SGHRS; CDR2 reads YFSETQ. In DNA form, the CDR3 reads TGCGCCAGCAGCCTTAGCGGGAGGGAGGAAGAGACCCAGTACTTC. The encoded protein is CASSLSGREEETQYF.

V usage is TRBV5-1 and J usage is TRBJ2-2; perhaps TRBD1 as D (6 bases). With 4 bases removed from V and 5 bases from J, the gap between germline ends came to 12 bases. The CDR3 contains 14 residues. The germline V gene has CDR1 SGHRS and CDR2 YFSETQ. The CDR3 region has the DNA TGCGCCAGCAGCCGGACAGTGGGGACCGGGGAGCTGTTTTTT. Protein product: CASSRTVGTGELFF.

This chain links TRBV9 with TRBJ1-6; the D gene is possibly TRBD1 (5 bases). The CDR3 runs to 15 residues. V shed 0 bases and J shed 9 bases, with 13 bases lying between them. Germline CDR1 is SGDLS and CDR2 is YYNGEE. CDR3 sequence reads: CASSVAGTGISPLHF. The CDR3, as DNA: TGTGCCAGCAGCGTAGCGGGGACGGGGATTTCACCCCTCCACTTT.

This clonotype has more than one count but fewer than ten. The chain joins TRBV29-1 to TRBJ2-4; D ambiguous. Germline V gives CDR1 SQVTM, CDR2 ANQGSEA. CDR3 size: 13 residues. Trimming cost V 4 bases and J 2 bases, with 9 bases left between them. The CDR3 loop is CSVVSLSKNIQYF. The CDR3 DNA is TGCAGCGTTGTTAGCTTGTCCAAAAACATTCAGTACTTC.

Only a few counts were recorded for this clonotype. V gene TRBV4-3 combines with J gene TRBJ2-5, with TRBD2 matching 7 bases. The CDR3 loop spans 17 amino acids. V lost 5 bases and J lost 2; bases outside the gene matches: 14. The germline CDR1 and CDR2 sequences are LGHNA and YSLEER. In DNA, the CDR3 is TGCGCCAGCAGCTCGCGTCTCGGCGGGAGCCTACAAGAGACCCAGTACTTC. It is translated as CASSSRLGGSLQETQYF.

The chain combines TRBV11-2 with TRBJ2-7, with 10 bases matching TRBD1. From germline, CDR1 is SGHAT and CDR2 FQNNGV. The CDR3 sequence is 13 residues long. Trimming at V came to 5 bases and at J to 7 bases, leaving 5 bases not matched to a gene. The CDR3 sequence: CASSGTGVSEQYF. The CDR3 nucleotides read TGTGCCAGCAGCGGGACAGGGGTGAGTGAGCAGTACTTC.

The chain employs TRBV3-1 and TRBJ2-7; 10 positions match TRBD2. Germline-derived CDR1 and CDR2 are LGHDT and YNNKEL (reference sequence). The CDR3 is 14 amino acids. V trimming: 7 bases; J trimming: 3 bases; junction bases outside the gene matches: 6. CDR3 loop: CASTPGTSVYEQYF. CDR3 DNA sequence: TGTGCCAGCACCCCCGGGACTAGCGTCTACGAGCAGTACTTC.

This clonotype was detected a few times. CDR3 loop: CASSLDGFSYEQYF. CDR3 bases: TGTGCCAGCAGTTTGGACGGTTTCTCCTACGAGCAGTACTTC. This chain links TRBV12-3 or TRBV12-4 with TRBJ2-5; D gene uncertain. The J call could be wrong; TRBJ2-7 is a better fit for the DNA end. The CDR3 loop spans 14 amino acids.

This clonotype has just a few counts. The CDR3 DNA reads as TGTGCCAGCAGCTTCGATAGCGGGGACTACGAGCAGTACTTC. Encoded protein: CASSFDSGDYEQYF. V and J are TRBV7-3 and TRBJ2-7; 8 nucleotides line up with TRBD2. This CDR3 has 14 residues. Germline V CDR1 and CDR2: SGHTA, FQGTGA. With V trimmed by 3 bases and J by 3 bases, 4 bases remained unmatched. Variable domain in full (rest from reference TRBV7-3 and TRBJ2-7): GAGVSQTPSNKVTEKGKYVELRCDPISGHTALYWYRQSLGQGPEFLIYFQGTGAADDSGLPNDRFFAVRPEGSVSTLKIQRTERGDSAVYLCASSFDSGDYEQYFGPGTRLTVT.

The chain uses TRBV9 and TRBJ2-1, with D perhaps matching TRBD2 (6 bases). Looked up from germline, CDR1 is SGDLS and CDR2 is YYNGEE. The CDR3 is 12 amino acids. Trimming pared 1 base from V and 16 bases from J, leaving 15 bases between. The CDR3 DNA is TGTGCCAGCAGCGTATCAACTGGGACTCACTTCTTC. Translating it yields CASSVSTGTHFF.

This rearrangement joins TRBV6-5 to TRBJ1-2; D is ambiguous. CDR1 is MNHEY, CDR2 SVGAGI, per germline. Trimming pared 8 bases from V and 6 bases from J, leaving 16 bases between. CDR3 length: 13 amino acids. The CDR3 loop reads CASYWARDDGYTF. As DNA, the CDR3 is TGTGCCAGCTATTGGGCGAGAGACGATGGCTACACCTTC.